The 32 T cell receptor beta chains listed next were all sequenced from one sample in a study of radiation and T cells in renal cell carcinoma. Libraries were prepared by immunoSEQ multiplex PCR; TCRdb keeps only in-frame clonotypes and omits some of them. In the table there are some 100,000 clones, 70% to 85% of which are singletons. Time point here: baseline pretreatment blood. Treatment noted: 15 Gy SBRT to primary tumor, nephrectomy 4 weeks later. The source was blood, collected from a patient whose treatment included radiotherapy and nephrectomy. These receptors came from a man aged 55 to 70 with renal cell carcinoma.

V gene TRBV5-1 combines with J gene TRBJ1-1; perhaps TRBD1 as D (5 bases). V was cut by 3 bases and J by 0 bases, with 15 bases left in between. The CDR3 has 16 residues. The germline gives CDR1 SGHRS, CDR2 YFSETQ. The CDR3 DNA sequence: TGCGCCAGCAGCTGGGACCAACGGGCTGTGAACACTGAAGCTTTCTTT. Its translation: CASSWDQRAVNTEAFF. The entire variable domain, with the rest obtained from reference TRBV5-1 and TRBJ1-1, is as follows: KAGVTQTPRYLIKTRGQQVTLSCSPISGHRSVSWYQQTPGQGLQFLFEYFSETQRNKGNFPGRFSGRQFSNSRSEMNVSTLELGDSALYLCASSWDQRAVNTEAFFGQGTRLTVV.

This clone was detected once. The chain combines TRBV28 with TRBJ1-5; 12 nucleotides line up with TRBD1. Germline CDR1 is MDHEN and CDR2 is SYDVKM. The V segment lost 2 bases and the J segment 4 bases; nucleotides outside the gene matches: 9. The CDR3 sequence is 18 residues long. Here the CDR3 DNA reads TGTGCCAGCAGTTTAGGTCTCGGGACAGGGGGCTCGAATCAGCCCCAGCATTTT. Residues: CASSLGLGTGGSNQPQHF.

Note on this clone: Additional DNA sequences in this sample encode the identical CDR3. The V call is TRBV28, the J call TRBJ1-5; D unresolved. The CDR3 totals 13 residues. The V gene's germline CDR1 is MDHEN and CDR2 SYDVKM. The V end was cut by 6 bases, the J end by 0 bases, with 6 bases between. The CDR3 DNA follows: TGTGCCAGCAGGGGAGATAGCAATCAGCCCCAGCATTTT. This translates into CASRGDSNQPQHF.

This chain connects TRBV15 to TRBJ2-1; 8 nucleotides align to TRBD2. V shed 1 base, J shed 4 bases, and the junction held 6 bases outside the gene matches. The CDR3 totals 16 residues. The V gene's germline CDR1 is LNHNV and CDR2 YYDKDF (reference sequence). Here the CDR3 reads CATSRGYSGRYNEQFF. In DNA, the CDR3 is TGTGCCACCAGCAGAGGGTACAGCGGGAGATACAATGAGCAGTTCTTC.

V is TRBV11-3 and J is TRBJ2-5; 8 bases align to TRBD2. This CDR3 spans 16 amino acids. Trimming removed 2 bases from V and 4 bases from J; junction bases left unmatched: 9. In germline, CDR1 is SGHNT, CDR2 YENEEA. CDR3 DNA: TGTGCCAGCAGCTTAAGAACTAGCGGATCGGTAGAGACCCAGTACTTC. Its translation: CASSLRTSGSVETQYF. The whole variable domain, remainder taken from reference TRBV11-3 and TRBJ2-5, is EAGVVQSPRYKIIEKKQPVAFWCNPISGHNTLYWYLQNLGQGPELLIRYENEEAVDDSQLPKDRFSAERLKGVDSTLKIQPAELGDSAVYLCASSLRTSGSVETQYFGPGTRLLVL.

V gene TRBV9 combines with J gene TRBJ2-6; TRBD2 aligns across 9 bases. Germline CDR1 and CDR2: SGDLS and YYNGEE. Losses at the gene ends were 3 bases for V and 5 bases for J; bases not matched to a gene: 15. The CDR3 covers 19 residues. The CDR3 DNA follows: TGTGCCAGCAGCGACGAGCTGGGACTAGCAGGCCATCGGGCCAACGTCCTGACTTTC. This sequence encodes CASSDELGLAGHRANVLTF.

The chain uses TRBV2 and TRBJ1-2; D possibly corresponds to TRBD1 (6 bases). This CDR3 has 13 amino acids. Looked up from germline, CDR1 is SNHLY and CDR2 is FYNNEI. The ends were cut back, 8 bases at V and 4 bases at J, with 14 bases in the middle. The CDR3 spells CASVRTDLYGYTF. CDR3 DNA: TGTGCCAGCGTTAGGACAGACCTCTATGGCTACACCTTC.

The chain joins TRBV9 to TRBJ2-2, with 8 bases identical to TRBD2. V lost 5 bases, J lost 2 bases, and 8 bases stayed unmatched. The CDR3 is made up of 16 amino acids. CDR1 SGDLS and CDR2 YYNGEE come from the germline V gene. CDR3 residues: CASRATRGGNTGELFF. As DNA, the CDR3 is TGTGCCAGCAGAGCCACCCGGGGGGGAAACACCGGGGAGCTGTTTTTT.

This chain joins TRBV6-1 and TRBJ2-2, with 13 bases matching TRBD2. J gave up 5 bases and V 4 bases, and 4 bases lay outside the gene matches. This CDR3 region has 16 residues. Germline V gives CDR1 MNHNS, CDR2 SASEGT. CDR3 sequence reads: CASSALAGGPTGELFF. CDR3 nucleotides: TGTGCCAGCAGTGCACTAGCGGGAGGGCCTACCGGGGAGCTGTTTTTT.

V and J are TRBV30 and TRBJ2-1; D unclear. Germline lookup yields CDR1 GTSNPN and CDR2 SVGIG (reference sequence). V gave up 2 bases and J gave up 8 bases, with 10 bases separating them. CDR3 length: 12 amino acids. The DNA for the CDR3 is TGTGCCTGGAGTCCCGGCTTCGATGAGCAGTTCTTC. Amino acids: CAWSPGFDEQFF.

CDR3 sequence: CASAKYRNTEAFF. CDR3 sequence (DNA): TGTGCCAGCGCAAAGTACAGGAACACTGAAGCTTTCTTT. The chain combines TRBV6-1 with TRBJ1-1; D uncertain. Trimming took 8 bases from V and 1 from J, leaving 11 bases between them. The length of the CDR3 is 13 residues. The germline gives CDR1 MNHNS, CDR2 SASEGT.

V and J are TRBV5-4 and TRBJ2-1; 8 nucleotides match TRBD2. Germline lookup yields CDR1 SGHNT and CDR2 YYREEE (reference sequence). The CDR3 is made up of 16 amino acids. With V trimmed by 1 base and J by 0 bases, 3 bases remained unmatched. In nucleotides, the CDR3 is TGTGCCAGCAGCTTGAAAAGCGGGAGCTCCTACAATGAGCAGTTCTTC. It is translated as CASSLKSGSSYNEQFF. Filled out from reference TRBV5-4 and TRBJ2-1, the complete variable domain reads ETGVTQSPTHLIKTRGQQVTLRCSSQSGHNTVSWYQQALGQGPQFIFQYYREEENGRGNFPPRFSGLQFPNYSSELNVNALELDDSALYLCASSLKSGSSYNEQFFGPGTRLTVL.

V and J are TRBV10-1 and TRBJ2-4, with D hard to call. CDR1 and CDR2 from the germline V gene are WNHNN and SYGVQD (reference sequence). The V and J ends lost 3 bases and 0 bases respectively, with 3 bases between them. The CDR3 spans 13 residues. The CDR3: CASSDEAKNIQYF. As DNA, the CDR3 is TGCGCCAGCAGTGACGAAGCCAAAAACATTCAGTACTTC.

This chain connects TRBV29-1 to TRBJ2-2; perhaps TRBD2 as D (6 bases). The germline V gene has CDR1 SQVTM and CDR2 ANQGSEA. This CDR3 comprises 17 residues. V lost 4 bases, J lost 7 bases, and 25 bases lay in between. For the CDR3, the DNA is TGCAGCGTTGCCTCCCCTCCGTCGGGGGTCGTCGGCGGGGAGCTGTTTTTT. Its translation is CSVASPPSGVVGGELFF.

This clone was counted once. CDR3 region: CASSSKAGRRGETQYF. CDR3 bases: TGTGCCAGCAGCTCAAAAGCGGGGAGAAGAGGAGAGACCCAGTACTTC. The genes are TRBV13 and TRBJ2-5, with TRBD2 matching over 7 bases. Germline assignment: CDR1 PRHDT and CDR2 FYEKMQ (reference sequence). The CDR3 consists of 16 residues. J lost 4 bases, V lost 4 bases, and 12 bases had no gene match. Together with reference TRBV13 and TRBJ2-5, the CDR3 gives the full variable domain: AAGVIQSPRHLIKEKRETATLKCYPIPRHDTVYWYQQGPGQDPQFLISFYEKMQSDKGSIPDRFSAQQFSDYHSELNMSSLELGDSALYFCASSSKAGRRGETQYFGPGTRLLVL.

The chain recombines TRBV18 with TRBJ2-5; D not certain. The germline V gene encodes CDR1 KGHSH and CDR2 LQKENI. V lost 2 bases and J lost 0, with 7 bases in between. The CDR3 extends over 14 amino acids. DNA for the CDR3: TGTGCCAGCTCACCAAATAGATACCAAGAGACCCAGTACTTC. The encoded protein is CASSPNRYQETQYF.

The chain couples TRBV28 to TRBJ1-5; D is ambiguous. This CDR3 spans 14 amino acids. Germline-derived CDR1 and CDR2 are MDHEN and SYDVKM. Trimming stripped 9 bases from V and 0 bases from J, with 12 bases between. The CDR3 region has the DNA TGTGCCAGTAAATTTGCCCGTAGCAATCAGCCCCAGCATTTT. Encoded protein: CASKFARSNQPQHF.

The rearrangement links TRBV28 to TRBJ2-1; 12 bases map to TRBD1. The CDR3 consists of 15 residues. Germline V lookup: CDR1 MDHEN, CDR2 SYDVKM. Germline trimming cut 6 bases from V and 6 bases from J; bases unmatched to any gene: 6. The CDR3 is CASRGQGAQTNEQFF. The CDR3 region has the DNA TGTGCCAGCAGGGGACAGGGGGCGCAGACCAATGAGCAGTTCTTC. The whole variable domain, filled in from reference TRBV28 and TRBJ2-1, reads DVKVTQSSRYLVKRTGEKVFLECVQDMDHENMFWYRQDPGLGLRLIYFSYDVKMKEKGDIPEGYSVSREKKERFSLILESASTNQTSMYLCASRGQGAQTNEQFFGPGTRLTVL.

The count of this clone is one. The chain has TRBV5-6 and TRBJ1-6, with D perhaps matching TRBD1 (6 bases). The V end was cut by 0 bases, the J end by 3 bases, with 10 bases between. The CDR3 totals 16 residues. Looked up from germline, CDR1 is SGHDT and CDR2 is YYEEEE. This CDR3 is CASSLDDRLYNSPLHF. The CDR3 DNA reads as TGTGCCAGCAGCTTGGACGACAGGCTCTATAATTCACCCCTCCACTTT.

This clone was seen a single time. The rearrangement uses TRBV9 and TRBJ2-1; 10 positions match TRBD2. J lost 10 bases, V lost 3 bases, and 16 bases had no gene match. Germline assignment: CDR1 SGDLS and CDR2 YYNGEE. The CDR3 has 17 residues. CDR3 sequence reads: CASSEPRESGRAGEQFF. The CDR3 DNA follows: TGTGCCAGCAGCGAGCCACGAGAGAGCGGGAGGGCCGGCGAGCAGTTCTTC.

The V and J genes are TRBV7-9 and TRBJ2-1; 12 nucleotides line up with TRBD2. Germline CDR1 and CDR2: SEHNR and FQNEAQ (reference sequence). With V trimmed by 3 bases and J by 8 bases, 8 bases remained unmatched. The CDR3 contains 16 residues. Written as DNA, the CDR3 is TGTGCCAGCAGCTTGGGGACTAGCGGGCGTGGGGATGAGCAGTTCTTC. Amino acid sequence: CASSLGTSGRGDEQFF.

The chain uses TRBV10-3 and TRBJ2-1; 9 nucleotides line up with TRBD2. The V segment lost 4 bases and the J segment 9 bases; nucleotides outside the gene matches: 7. CDR3 length equals 14 residues. The germline gives CDR1 ENHRY, CDR2 SYGVKD. Written as DNA, the CDR3 is TGTGCCATCAGTGGGAGCGGGGGGAGTGGTGAGCAGTTCTTC. Residues: CAISGSGGSGEQFF.

This chain links TRBV5-1 with TRBJ2-1; perhaps TRBD1 as D (5 bases). Per the germline V gene, CDR1 is SGHRS and CDR2 is YFSETQ. V lost 1 base, J lost 5 bases, and 13 bases lay in between. The CDR3 totals 15 residues. CDR3 residues: CASSLLQGPHNEQFF. CDR3 coding DNA: TGCGCCAGCAGCTTGCTTCAGGGTCCCCACAATGAGCAGTTCTTC.

This chain uses TRBV4-2 with TRBJ2-7; 8 bases agree with TRBD1. The length of the CDR3 is 15 residues. Germline V gene lookup returns CDR1 LGHNA and CDR2 YNFKEQ. V was clipped by 0 bases and J by 6 bases; unmatched bases: 7. CDR3 amino acids: CASSQDDRGIGEQYF. CDR3 sequence (DNA): TGTGCCAGCAGCCAAGATGACAGGGGAATCGGCGAGCAGTACTTC.

The chain is built from TRBV4-1 and TRBJ2-7; no clear D. Germline V gene data show CDR1 as MGHRA and CDR2 as YSYEKL. The CDR3 consists of 16 residues. V gave up 0 bases and J gave up 4 bases, with 16 bases separating them. The CDR3 DNA is TGCGCCAGCAGCCAAGATAATAGTGTCCTATTATACGAGCAGTACTTC. Protein: CASSQDNSVLLYEQYF.

The chain uses TRBV4-1 and TRBJ2-7; no clear D gene. Germline V CDR1 and CDR2: MGHRA, YSYEKL. The CDR3 loop spans 15 amino acids. The V end lost 2 bases, the J end lost 2 bases, and 13 bases lay between the germline ends. In DNA, the CDR3 is TGCGCCAGCAGCCAAACGGTCGGCTTGCCCTACGAGCAGTACTTC. Its protein product is CASSQTVGLPYEQYF.

This clone was counted once. This rearrangement joins TRBV5-1 to TRBJ2-2, with 7 bases identical to TRBD1. CDR1 and CDR2 (germline): SGHRS, YFSETQ. The CDR3 totals 14 residues. V lost 5 bases to trimming and J lost 7 bases; unmatched junction nucleotides: 8. The CDR3: CASRVGTVGGELFF. The DNA for the CDR3 is TGCGCCAGCAGGGTCGGGACAGTAGGCGGGGAGCTGTTTTTT. The whole variable domain, filled in from reference TRBV5-1 and TRBJ2-2, reads KAGVTQTPRYLIKTRGQQVTLSCSPISGHRSVSWYQQTPGQGLQFLFEYFSETQRNKGNFPGRFSGRQFSNSRSEMNVSTLELGDSALYLCASRVGTVGGELFFGEGSRLTVL.

The V and J genes are TRBV7-2 and TRBJ2-5, with D possibly being TRBD2 (5 bases). The ends were cut back, 5 bases at V and 6 bases at J, with 16 bases in the middle. The CDR3 runs to 14 residues. Germline assignment: CDR1 SGHTA and CDR2 FQGNSA. The CDR3: CASSPDGDIQTQYF. The CDR3 region has the DNA TGTGCCAGCAGCCCAGACGGGGATATACAGACCCAGTACTTC.

The chain employs TRBV10-1 and TRBJ1-1, with 7 bases identical to TRBD1. CDR3 length equals 18 residues. The V gene's germline CDR1 is WNHNN and CDR2 SYGVQD (reference sequence). Trimming cost V 5 bases and J 1 base; bases outside gene matches: 16. The DNA for the CDR3 is TGCGCCAGCAGTTCCTTTCAGGGGGATATCCTCGGGAACACTGAAGCTTTCTTT. It specifies CASSSFQGDILGNTEAFF.

The rearrangement links TRBV28 to TRBJ2-3; TRBD1 matches at 8 bases. Trimming cost V 5 bases and J 1 base; bases outside gene matches: 5. CDR3 length: 15 residues. Germline loops: CDR1 MDHEN, CDR2 SYDVKM. In DNA, the CDR3 is TGTGCCAGCAGTAAGACAGGGGAAGGCACAGATACGCAGTATTTT. Protein sequence: CASSKTGEGTDTQYF.

The chain has TRBV28 and TRBJ2-7, with 14 bases identical to TRBD2. Germline CDR1 MDHEN, CDR2 SYDVKM. This CDR3 is built from 15 residues. Trimming removed 6 bases from V and 5 bases from J; junction bases left unmatched: 6. DNA for the CDR3: TGTGCCAGCAGATTGACTAGCGGGAGGGTGAACGAGCAGTACTTC. Amino acid sequence: CASRLTSGRVNEQYF.

The chain employs TRBV28 and TRBJ2-3, with D tentatively TRBD2 (5 bases). V lost 4 bases to trimming and J lost 11 bases, with 13 bases between them. The germline CDR1 and CDR2 sequences are MDHEN and SYDVKM. The length of the CDR3 is 12 residues. DNA of the CDR3: TGTGCCAGCAGTTACGGAGGCGGTGGGCAGTATTTT. Translating it yields CASSYGGGGQYF.